This is a list of T cell receptor beta chains from one sample in a study of early T cells in non-severe SARS-CoV-2 infection. TCRdb itself ran the 5' RACE reads through MiXCR, one entry per CDR3 protein. The sample carries 77,000 or so distinct CDR3 sequences, about 14% recorded once. Sequences were derived from whole blood, sampled at baseline. These TCRs come from an adult who was a healthcare worker with PCR-confirmed SARS-CoV-2 infection or an uninfected control (not recorded which). CDR3s include the opening cysteine and the closing phenylalanine or tryptophan. Fields, in order: D gene, J gene, clone size, V gene, CDR3 DNA, CDR3 protein. D genes are given only for firm matches. Part of the rows lack a size; the others show once, few, many or a class for expanded clones.

NA	TRBJ2-5	NA	TRBV20-1	TGCAGTGCTAGAGGCTATACCGAGACCCAGTACTTC	CSARGYTETQYF
NA	TRBJ1-1	few	TRBV28	TGTGCCAGCAGTTTAAAGTCTTGGAACACTGAAGCTTTCTTT	CASSLKSWNTEAFF
TRBD1	TRBJ2-1	many	TRBV11-2	TGTGCCAGCAGGTACAGGGGGCGCTGGCCAAATGAGCAGTTCTTC	CASRYRGRWPNEQFF
NA	TRBJ2-7	many	TRBV27	TGTGCCAGCAGTTTATCTGGTCACACGCACTACGAGCAGTACTTC	CASSLSGHTHYEQYF
TRBD1	TRBJ2-1	many	TRBV6-4	TGTGCCAGCAGTGAGACAGGGGAAGGGGATGAGCAGTTCTTC	CASSETGEGDEQFF
NA	TRBJ2-7	NA	TRBV19	TGTGCCAGTAGTCCTCATTCGACAGAGCCCTACGAGCAGTACTTC	CASSPHSTEPYEQYF
NA	TRBJ2-3	few	TRBV7-2	TGTGCCAGCAGCTTATTCGGGGCCTTTGCAGATACGCAGTATTTT	CASSLFGAFADTQYF
NA	TRBJ2-5	NA	TRBV5-1	TGCGCCAGCAGCTTAACAGGAACCCAAGAGACCCAGTACTTC	CASSLTGTQETQYF
NA	TRBJ1-2	many	TRBV20-1	TGCAGTGCTAGGTCCCGGACAGCCTATGGCTACACCTTC	CSARSRTAYGYTF
NA	TRBJ2-1	NA	TRBV29-1	TGCAGCGTTGGGCAAGTTGATACAAGTGAGCAGTTCTTC	CSVGQVDTSEQFF
NA	TRBJ2-5	NA	TRBV4-2	TGTGCCAGCAGCCAGGACCGGGACCAACAAGAGACCCAGTACTTC	CASSQDRDQQETQYF
NA	TRBJ1-1	NA	TRBV20-1	TGCAGTGCTAGAGACTACAGAATGAACACTGAAGCTTTCTTT	CSARDYRMNTEAFF
NA	TRBJ2-7	few	TRBV7-2	TGTGCCAGCAGCTTGGCAGGCCGGGACGAGCAGTACTTC	CASSLAGRDEQYF
NA	TRBJ2-5	many	TRBV2	TGTGCCAGCAGTGTAAATTTTGGACGAGAAGAGACCCAGTACTTC	CASSVNFGREETQYF
NA	TRBJ2-5	NA	TRBV28	TGTGCCAGCATCCCCTTAGGCCCAGGGGAGACCCAGTACTTC	CASIPLGPGETQYF
TRBD2	TRBJ2-1	few	TRBV20-1	TGCAGTGCTAGTATCGGCGCTAGCGGAGGCCCTCGTGGTGAGCAGTTCTTC	CSASIGASGGPRGEQFF
NA	TRBJ1-1	many	TRBV30	TGTGCCTGGAAGAAGTTGGAGACTGAAGCTTTCTTT	CAWKKLETEAFF
NA	TRBJ1-5	many	TRBV30	TGTGCCTGGAGTTTAGGTCAGATTCAGCCCCAGCATTTT	CAWSLGQIQPQHF
TRBD1	TRBJ2-3	NA	TRBV18	TGTGCCAGCTCAACTCGACAGGGGAACACAGATACGCAGTATTTT	CASSTRQGNTDTQYF
TRBD1	TRBJ2-7	NA	TRBV5-1	TGCGCCAGCAGCTTTGGACAGGGGGCCGAAGAGCAGTACTTC	CASSFGQGAEEQYF
NA	TRBJ2-3	few	TRBV7-2	TGTGCCAGCAGCTTAACTATATCAGCAGATACGCAGTATTTT	CASSLTISADTQYF
NA	TRBJ2-3	few	TRBV7-2	TGTGCCAGCAGCTTAGGTTCTTGGGAGGATACGCAGTATTTT	CASSLGSWEDTQYF
TRBD1	TRBJ1-6	many	TRBV9	TGTGCCAGCAGCGCTACCGGGACAGGGTGGAATTCACCCCTCCACTTT	CASSATGTGWNSPLHF
NA	TRBJ2-3	NA	TRBV7-9	TGTGCCAGCAGCTTAAATCCCCAAAAAGCCCACGGGCGGTTCACAGATACGCAGTATTTT	CASSLNPQKAHGRFTDTQYF
NA	TRBJ2-2	NA	TRBV2	TGTGCCAGCGAGCTGACATTGAACACCGGGGAGCTGTTTTTT	CASELTLNTGELFF
NA	TRBJ2-2	many	TRBV21-1	TGTGCCAGCCGAGGCGGGGGGCTGGTCACCGGGGAGCTGTTTTTT	CASRGGGLVTGELFF
NA	TRBJ2-5	few	TRBV3-1	TGTGCCAGCAGCCCTAAGGGGGAGCGCCAAGAGACCCAGTACTTC	CASSPKGERQETQYF
TRBD1	TRBJ2-7	NA	TRBV19	TGTGCCAGTAGTCCGACAGGGTGGGAGCAGTACTTC	CASSPTGWEQYF
TRBD1	TRBJ1-2	NA	TRBV5-6	TGTGCCAGCAGCACCCTCTCCCAGGGGGCGGATGGCTACACCTTC	CASSTLSQGADGYTF
NA	TRBJ2-5	many	TRBV20-1	TGCAGTGCTAGTCCGCAGGGCCAAGAGACCCAGTACTTC	CSASPQGQETQYF
TRBD1	TRBJ1-3	few	TRBV29-1	TGCAGCGTTGCATTGACAGGGACAAACACCATATATTTT	CSVALTGTNTIYF
NA	TRBJ2-6	few	TRBV5-6	TGTGCCAGCAGCTTGTTCGAGGTTGCTGGGGCCAACGTCCTGACTTTC	CASSLFEVAGANVLTF
NA	TRBJ2-7	medium-sized	TRBV14	TGTGCCAGCAGCCCGGGTCTCTCCTCCTACGAGCAGTACTTC	CASSPGLSSYEQYF
NA	TRBJ2-7	few	TRBV28	TGTGCCAGCAGATCCGGGACGGTCTCCTACGAGCAGTACTTC	CASRSGTVSYEQYF
NA	TRBJ2-2	NA	TRBV7-2	TGTGCCAGCAGACCACAACCTACCGGGGAGCTGTTTTTT	CASRPQPTGELFF
NA	TRBJ2-1	NA	TRBV12-3/TRBV12-4	TGTGCCAGCAGTTTAAGTCAGAGACAAAATGAGCAGTTCTTC	CASSLSQRQNEQFF
TRBD2	TRBJ2-1	NA	TRBV28	TGTGCCAGCACCCTTAGCGGGAGGGCAAATGAGCAGTTCTTC	CASTLSGRANEQFF
TRBD1	TRBJ2-3	NA	TRBV5-1	TGCGCCAGCAGCTATCCGGGACAGGGGGCAGGGGAAGATACGCAGTATTTT	CASSYPGQGAGEDTQYF
TRBD2	TRBJ2-1	many	TRBV20-1	TGCAGTGCTCCCAGAGGAACGGGAGGGGTTGAGCAGTTCTTC	CSAPRGTGGVEQFF
NA	TRBJ1-2	NA	TRBV9	TGTGCCAGCAGCGTAGACGTGGGAGCGCTAGGTGGCTATGGCTACACCTTC	CASSVDVGALGGYGYTF
NA	TRBJ2-7	NA	TRBV28	TGTGCGGCGACTTCTAGCAGAAGCTCCTACGAGCAGTACTTC	CAATSSRSSYEQYF